This is a list of T cell receptor beta chains from one sample in a study of blood T cell repertoires in COVID-19. The data were produced by immunoSEQ multiplex PCR, yet TCRdb's version contains in-frame clones alone and is incomplete. This table has approximately 190,000 clones, roughly 87% appearing once. Sequences were obtained from peripheral blood. These TCRs come from a woman aged 40 to 49 with acute or convalescent COVID-19. Each CDR3 is given with its conserved first and last residue. Fields, in order: clone size, J gene, V gene, D gene, CDR3 protein, CDR3 DNA. The D gene is left open where the match is weak. Where a row states a size, it is once, few, many or the class of an expanded clone; other rows omit it.

abundance: -
j_gene: TRBJ2-5
v_gene: TRBV24-1
d_gene: -
CDR3aa: CATSDLGAGEETQYF
CDR3nt: TGTGCCACCAGTGACCTGGGGGCGGGGGAAGAGACCCAGTACTTC

abundance: -
j_gene: TRBJ1-3
v_gene: TRBV28
d_gene: -
CDR3aa: CASSPSVAGVGNTIYF
CDR3nt: TGTGCCAGCAGCCCCTCGGTTGCGGGGGTAGGAAACACCATATATTTT

abundance: -
j_gene: TRBJ2-1
v_gene: TRBV5-1
d_gene: -
CDR3aa: CASSTAAALGNTEQFF
CDR3nt: TGCGCCAGCAGCACTGCAGCGGCTCTCGGGAACACTGAGCAGTTCTTC

abundance: once
j_gene: TRBJ2-7
v_gene: TRBV7-2
d_gene: TRBD1
CDR3aa: CASSPRTGIEQYF
CDR3nt: TGTGCCAGCAGCCCTAGGACAGGGATCGAGCAGTACTTC

abundance: -
j_gene: TRBJ2-5
v_gene: TRBV28
d_gene: -
CDR3aa: CASSSPDRQETQYF
CDR3nt: TGTGCCAGCAGTTCACCGGACAGACAAGAGACCCAGTACTTC

abundance: -
j_gene: TRBJ2-2
v_gene: TRBV5-1
d_gene: TRBD1
CDR3aa: CASTDRGGPGELFF
CDR3nt: TGCGCCAGCACGGACAGGGGCGGACCCGGGGAGCTGTTTTTT

abundance: -
j_gene: TRBJ1-2
v_gene: TRBV3-1/TRBV3-2
d_gene: -
CDR3aa: CASSPRGYGYTF
CDR3nt: TGTGCCAGCAGCCCCAGAGGCTATGGCTACACCTTC

abundance: -
j_gene: TRBJ1-1
v_gene: TRBV11-2
d_gene: -
CDR3aa: CASSLSENTEAFF
CDR3nt: TGTGCCAGCAGCTTAAGCGAGAACACTGAAGCTTTCTTT

abundance: -
j_gene: TRBJ1-5
v_gene: TRBV28
d_gene: -
CDR3aa: CASSFGRGGLGKPQHF
CDR3nt: TGTGCCAGCAGTTTTGGTAGGGGGGGACTTGGGAAGCCCCAGCATTTT

abundance: -
j_gene: TRBJ1-4
v_gene: TRBV4-2
d_gene: TRBD1
CDR3aa: CASSQDRRGSEKLFF
CDR3nt: TGTGCCAGCAGCCAAGATCGCAGGGGGTCTGAAAAACTGTTTTTT

abundance: -
j_gene: TRBJ2-4
v_gene: TRBV12-3/TRBV12-4
d_gene: -
CDR3aa: CASSFGGQNIQYF
CDR3nt: TGTGCCAGCAGTTTCGGGGGACAAAACATTCAGTACTTC

abundance: once
j_gene: TRBJ2-2
v_gene: TRBV5-1
d_gene: TRBD2
CDR3aa: CASRPWALRGTGELFF
CDR3nt: TGCGCCAGCAGACCTTGGGCGTTGCGGGGGACCGGGGAGCTGTTTTTT

abundance: -
j_gene: TRBJ2-1
v_gene: TRBV7-2
d_gene: -
CDR3aa: CASSSYHNEQFF
CDR3nt: TGTGCCAGCAGCTCCTACCACAATGAGCAGTTCTTC

abundance: -
j_gene: TRBJ1-1
v_gene: TRBV7-3
d_gene: TRBD1
CDR3aa: CASSPQGDRGQAFF
CDR3nt: TGTGCCAGCAGCCCCCAGGGGGACAGGGGCCAAGCTTTCTTT

abundance: -
j_gene: TRBJ2-7
v_gene: TRBV2
d_gene: TRBD1
CDR3aa: CASSEVWQGVTEQYF
CDR3nt: TGTGCCAGCAGTGAAGTGTGGCAGGGGGTAACCGAGCAGTACTTC

abundance: -
j_gene: TRBJ2-1
v_gene: TRBV6-5
d_gene: TRBD1
CDR3aa: CASSRRGPGVDEQFF
CDR3nt: TGTGCCAGCAGCCGAAGGGGGCCAGGAGTGGATGAGCAGTTCTTC

abundance: -
j_gene: TRBJ2-7
v_gene: TRBV2
d_gene: -
CDR3aa: CASSEFGGVYEQYF
CDR3nt: TGTGCCAGCAGTGAATTTGGTGGAGTCTACGAGCAGTACTTC

abundance: -
j_gene: TRBJ2-7
v_gene: TRBV18
d_gene: TRBD1
CDR3aa: CASSPDREITDEQYF
CDR3nt: TGTGCCAGCTCACCAGACAGGGAAATAACGGACGAGCAGTACTTC

abundance: -
j_gene: TRBJ2-7
v_gene: TRBV6-4
d_gene: -
CDR3aa: CARQGAYEQYF
CDR3nt: TGTGCTCGTCAAGGGGCCTACGAGCAGTACTTC

abundance: -
j_gene: TRBJ1-2
v_gene: TRBV14
d_gene: TRBD1
CDR3aa: CASRLTGTGEGYTF
CDR3nt: TGTGCCAGCAGACTTACCGGGACAGGGGAGGGCTACACCTTC

abundance: -
j_gene: TRBJ2-3
v_gene: TRBV4-1
d_gene: TRBD2
CDR3aa: CASSLTSTSGSTDTQYF
CDR3nt: TGCGCCAGCAGCCTAACCTCGACTAGCGGGAGTACAGATACGCAGTATTTT

abundance: -
j_gene: TRBJ2-5
v_gene: TRBV7-9
d_gene: -
CDR3aa: CASSPLDF
CDR3nt: TGTGCCAGCAGCCCTCTCGACTTC

abundance: few
j_gene: TRBJ1-5
v_gene: TRBV4-1
d_gene: -
CDR3aa: CASSPPGNNQPQHF
CDR3nt: TGCGCCAGCAGCCCGCCAGGTAACAATCAGCCCCAGCATTTT

abundance: -
j_gene: TRBJ1-2
v_gene: TRBV12-3/TRBV12-4
d_gene: -
CDR3aa: CASSLEGYGYTF
CDR3nt: TGTGCCAGCAGCCTCGAGGGTTATGGCTACACCTTC

abundance: -
j_gene: TRBJ2-2
v_gene: TRBV5-6
d_gene: -
CDR3aa: CASTFGTGELFF
CDR3nt: TGTGCCAGCACCTTCGGCACCGGGGAGCTGTTTTTT

abundance: -
j_gene: TRBJ1-6
v_gene: TRBV18
d_gene: -
CDR3aa: CASSPPRGPDSPLHF
CDR3nt: TGTGCCAGCTCACCTCCCCGAGGGCCGGACTCACCCCTCCACTTT

abundance: once
j_gene: TRBJ1-1
v_gene: TRBV6-1
d_gene: TRBD1
CDR3aa: CASSQALNRGPNTEAFF
CDR3nt: TGTGCCAGCAGTCAAGCTTTGAACAGGGGGCCGAACACTGAAGCTTTCTTT

abundance: once
j_gene: TRBJ2-5
v_gene: TRBV5-1
d_gene: -
CDR3aa: CASSLIAAQETQYF
CDR3nt: TGCGCCAGCAGCCTGATAGCGGCACAAGAGACCCAGTACTTC

abundance: -
j_gene: TRBJ1-1
v_gene: TRBV5-8
d_gene: TRBD1
CDR3aa: CASSPGGWAFF
CDR3nt: TGTGCCAGCAGCCCAGGGGGCTGGGCTTTCTTT

abundance: -
j_gene: TRBJ1-1
v_gene: TRBV18
d_gene: TRBD1
CDR3aa: CASSPGQGLRSKDTEAFF
CDR3nt: TGTGCCAGCTCACCGGGACAGGGATTGCGGTCGAAAGACACTGAAGCTTTCTTT

abundance: -
j_gene: TRBJ1-2
v_gene: TRBV6-5
d_gene: -
CDR3aa: CASSYSPGGFVYGYTF
CDR3nt: TGTGCCAGCAGTTACTCCCCGGGGGGCTTCGTCTATGGCTACACCTTC

abundance: -
j_gene: TRBJ1-1
v_gene: TRBV28
d_gene: -
CDR3aa: CASSLYVAGIGTEAFF
CDR3nt: TGTGCCAGCAGTTTATATGTAGCGGGGATCGGCACTGAAGCTTTCTTT

abundance: -
j_gene: TRBJ1-1
v_gene: TRBV5-1
d_gene: -
CDR3aa: CASSLGHKEAFF
CDR3nt: TGCGCCAGCAGCCTGGGACACAAAGAAGCTTTCTTT

abundance: -
j_gene: TRBJ1-4
v_gene: TRBV30
d_gene: -
CDR3aa: CAWSVLTVNEKLFF
CDR3nt: TGTGCCTGGAGTGTCTTGACAGTGAATGAAAAACTGTTTTTT

abundance: -
j_gene: TRBJ2-3
v_gene: TRBV5-5
d_gene: -
CDR3aa: CASSHLRDTQYF
CDR3nt: TGTGCCAGCAGCCACCTAAGAGATACGCAGTATTTT

abundance: -
j_gene: TRBJ2-1
v_gene: TRBV10-3
d_gene: TRBD2
CDR3aa: CAILGTSGHSSYNEQFF
CDR3nt: TGTGCCATCCTAGGGACTAGCGGGCACAGCTCCTACAATGAGCAGTTCTTC

abundance: few
j_gene: TRBJ1-6
v_gene: TRBV18
d_gene: -
CDR3aa: CASSLGAVKGSPLHF
CDR3nt: TGTGCCAGCTCACTAGGGGCCGTGAAGGGTTCACCCCTCCACTTT

abundance: -
j_gene: TRBJ2-1
v_gene: TRBV9
d_gene: TRBD2
CDR3aa: CASSVVAGGQYNEQFF
CDR3nt: TGTGCCAGCAGCGTAGTAGCGGGGGGCCAATACAATGAGCAGTTCTTC

abundance: few
j_gene: TRBJ2-6
v_gene: TRBV7-2
d_gene: -
CDR3aa: CASSLRDIPPSSGANVLTF
CDR3nt: TGTGCCAGCAGCTTAAGGGACATCCCACCGAGCTCTGGGGCCAACGTCCTGACTTTC

abundance: few
j_gene: TRBJ1-1
v_gene: TRBV6-5
d_gene: -
CDR3aa: CASSAGLTEAFF
CDR3nt: TGTGCCAGCAGCGCGGGTCTCACTGAAGCTTTCTTT